This is a list of T cell receptor beta chains from one sample in a study of beta chain features in type 1 diabetes. Some clones are missing from TCRdb's copy, which holds only in-frame ones; the method was immunoSEQ multiplex PCR. The sample lists about 930,000 clones; roughly 15% were seen once. Specimen: naive CD4+ T cells from blood. Source of these receptors: a woman aged 18-29 years in good health. CDR3s include the opening cysteine and the closing phenylalanine or tryptophan. A D gene is named only where the DNA matches it firmly. Expanded clones get a size class; other rows say once, few or many, or leave the size out.

j_gene,v_gene,d_gene,abundance,CDR3aa,CDR3nt
TRBJ2-7,TRBV7-2,.,.,CASSLASDRHYEQYF,TGTGCCAGCAGCTTAGCCTCAGACAGGCACTACGAGCAGTACTTC
TRBJ2-3,TRBV29-1,TRBD1,.,CSVHKTGDTQYF,TGCAGCGTCCACAAGACAGGGGATACGCAGTATTTT
TRBJ1-1,TRBV7-9,.,few,CASSLVGGRTEAFF,TGTGCCAGCAGCTTAGTGGGGGGGCGGACTGAAGCTTTCTTT
TRBJ2-2,TRBV4-1,TRBD1,.,CASSLLDRGSTGELFF,TGCGCCAGCAGCCTTTTGGACAGGGGTAGCACCGGGGAGCTGTTTTTT
TRBJ2-1,TRBV7-2,.,.,CASSLSLGGGNYNEQFF,TGTGCCAGCAGCTTATCGCTCGGAGGAGGAAACTACAATGAGCAGTTCTTC
TRBJ2-2,TRBV4-2,.,few,CASSHSSLPGELFF,TGTGCCAGCAGCCACTCTTCCCTTCCCGGGGAGCTGTTTTTT
TRBJ1-4,TRBV7-9,.,.,CASSFLGLTDATNEKLFF,TGTGCCAGCAGCTTCTTGGGACTCACGGATGCAACTAATGAAAAACTGTTTTTT
TRBJ1-5,TRBV19,TRBD1,.,CASRSGTGAVRPQHF,TGTGCCAGTAGATCCGGGACAGGGGCCGTGAGGCCCCAGCATTTT
TRBJ2-2,TRBV6-1,TRBD2,.,CASSGTSGTVTGELFF,TGTGCCAGCAGTGGCACGAGCGGGACGGTCACCGGGGAGCTGTTTTTT
TRBJ2-7,TRBV5-1,TRBD1,.,CASSLLGQAVEQYF,TGCGCCAGCAGCTTGTTGGGACAGGCTGTCGAGCAGTACTTC
TRBJ2-5,TRBV5-1,TRBD2,few,CASSAKLAGETQYF,TGCGCCAGCAGCGCAAAACTAGCGGGGGAGACCCAGTACTTC
TRBJ2-3,TRBV7-2,TRBD2,.,CASSPRSTSGRDTQYF,TGTGCCAGCAGCCCCCGGTCGACTAGCGGGAGAGATACGCAGTATTTT
TRBJ2-5,TRBV6-5,TRBD1,.,CASSLDREETQYF,TGTGCCAGCAGCCTGGACAGGGAAGAGACCCAGTACTTC
TRBJ2-4,TRBV7-3,.,once,CASSRGQSVFF,TGTGCCAGCAGCCGTGGACAATCAGTGTTCTTC
TRBJ2-7,TRBV10-3,TRBD1,.,CAISFKQGAYEQYF,TGTGCCATCAGTTTCAAACAGGGGGCCTACGAGCAGTACTTC
TRBJ2-7,TRBV4-3,TRBD2,.,CASSQDRDYRYEQYF,TGCGCCAGCAGCCAAGATAGGGACTACCGCTACGAGCAGTACTTC
TRBJ2-7,TRBV13,TRBD2,.,CASALGGGRTYEQYF,TGTGCCAGTGCCCTCGGGGGCGGGAGGACCTACGAGCAGTACTTC
TRBJ1-3,TRBV19,.,few,CASTNSGNTIYF,TGTGCCAGTACGAACTCTGGAAACACCATATATTTT
TRBJ1-1,TRBV6-6,.,few,CASLMDSGAFF,TGTGCCAGCCTAATGGATAGTGGAGCTTTCTTT
TRBJ2-2,TRBV29-1,TRBD1,.,CSVTGTEFTGELFF,TGCAGCGTTACCGGGACAGAATTCACCGGGGAGCTGTTTTTT
TRBJ2-3,TRBV7-8,.,few,CASSFLRPTDTQYF,TGTGCCAGCAGCTTCTTGCGGCCCACAGATACGCAGTATTTT
TRBJ2-4,TRBV4-3,TRBD1,few,CASSLRQGSHGMAKNIQYF,TGCGCCAGCAGCCTACGACAGGGTTCCCATGGGATGGCCAAAAACATTCAGTACTTC
TRBJ2-7,TRBV7-9,TRBD2,few,CASSQGTRQEQYF,TGTGCCAGCAGCCAAGGGACTAGGCAAGAGCAGTACTTC
TRBJ2-3,TRBV29-1,.,few,CSVANTQVPVTTDTQYF,TGCAGCGTTGCCAACACCCAAGTTCCGGTTACTACAGATACGCAGTATTTT
TRBJ2-7,TRBV28,TRBD1,few,CASSSSGTGVYEQYF,TGTGCCAGCAGTTCCTCCGGGACAGGAGTCTACGAGCAGTACTTC
TRBJ2-5,TRBV15,TRBD2,.,CATSKAGLAGIETQYF,TGTGCCACCAGCAAAGCCGGACTAGCGGGAATAGAGACCCAGTACTTC
TRBJ2-7,TRBV7-2,TRBD2,.,CASSPSSGRGAYEQYF,TGTGCCAGCAGCCCATCTAGCGGGAGAGGGGCCTACGAGCAGTACTTC
TRBJ2-1,TRBV7-2,TRBD2,.,CASSLDPSGTYNEQFF,TGTGCCAGCAGCTTAGATCCTAGCGGGACATACAATGAGCAGTTCTTC
TRBJ2-7,TRBV2,.,few,CASRQVKAYF,TGTGCCAGCAGGCAAGTTAAAGCGTACTTC